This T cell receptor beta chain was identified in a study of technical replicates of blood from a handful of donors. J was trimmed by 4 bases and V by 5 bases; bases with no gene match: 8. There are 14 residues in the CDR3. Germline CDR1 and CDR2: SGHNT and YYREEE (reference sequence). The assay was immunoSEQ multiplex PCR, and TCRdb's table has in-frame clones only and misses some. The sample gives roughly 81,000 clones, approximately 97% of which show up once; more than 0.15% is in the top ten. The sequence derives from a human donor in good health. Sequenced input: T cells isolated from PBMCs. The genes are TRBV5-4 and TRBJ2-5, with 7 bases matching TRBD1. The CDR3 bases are TGTGCCAGCAGTCCCACAGGGGCGGGAGAGACCCAGTACTTC. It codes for CASSPTGAGETQYF.